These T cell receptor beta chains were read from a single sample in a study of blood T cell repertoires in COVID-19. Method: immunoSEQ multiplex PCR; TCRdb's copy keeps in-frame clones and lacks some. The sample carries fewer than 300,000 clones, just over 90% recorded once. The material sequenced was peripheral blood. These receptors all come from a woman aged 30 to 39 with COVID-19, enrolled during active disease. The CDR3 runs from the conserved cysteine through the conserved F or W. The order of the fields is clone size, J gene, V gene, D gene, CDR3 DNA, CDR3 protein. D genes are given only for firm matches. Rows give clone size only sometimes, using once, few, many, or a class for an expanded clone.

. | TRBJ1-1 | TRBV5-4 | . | TGTGCCAGCAGCCCAAGGACTGACATGAACACTGAAGCTTTCTTT | CASSPRTDMNTEAFF
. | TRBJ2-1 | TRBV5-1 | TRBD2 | TGCGCCAGCAGCTTATTATCTAGCGGGAGAGGCAATGAGCAGTTCTTC | CASSLLSSGRGNEQFF
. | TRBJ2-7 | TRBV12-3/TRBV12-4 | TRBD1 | TGTGCCAGCAGTTTGAACAGGGGGACCGAGCAGTACTTC | CASSLNRGTEQYF
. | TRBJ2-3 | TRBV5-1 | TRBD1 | TGCGCCAGCAGTCCCAGCTGGGACAGGGGCGCAGATACGCAGTATTTT | CASSPSWDRGADTQYF
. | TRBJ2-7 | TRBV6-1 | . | TGTGCCAGCAGTGAGTTGGGCCCGGGGGAGTACGAGCAGTACTTC | CASSELGPGEYEQYF
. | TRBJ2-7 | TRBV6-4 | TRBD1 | TGTGCCAGCGTCGGGACAGGGGGCTACGAGCAGTACTTC | CASVGTGGYEQYF
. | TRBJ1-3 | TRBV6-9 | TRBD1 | TGTGCCAGCAGTTATTCACGGACAGGGGAGAGCAACACCATATATTTT | CASSYSRTGESNTIYF
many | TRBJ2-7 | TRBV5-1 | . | TGCGCCAGCAGCGCGCGGACAGCTTACGAGCAGTACTTC | CASSARTAYEQYF
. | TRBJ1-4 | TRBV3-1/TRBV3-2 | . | TGTGCCAGCAGCATCCGGGGGGCAACTAATGAAAAACTGTTTTTT | CASSIRGATNEKLFF
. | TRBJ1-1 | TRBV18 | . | TGTGCCAGCTCACCATCCGGGGGAGGGACTGAAGCTTTCTTT | CASSPSGGGTEAFF
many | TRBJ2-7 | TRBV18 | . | TGTGCCAGCTCACCAACGGGATACGAGCAGTACTTC | CASSPTGYEQYF
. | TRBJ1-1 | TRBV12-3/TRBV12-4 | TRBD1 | TGTGCCAGCAACCTACAGGGGCACACTGAAGCTTTCTTT | CASNLQGHTEAFF
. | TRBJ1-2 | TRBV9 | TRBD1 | TGTGCCAGCAGCGTAGGAGCATGGACAGGGTCCGGTGGCTACACCTTC | CASSVGAWTGSGGYTF
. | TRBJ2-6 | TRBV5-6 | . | TGTGCCAGCACCCCTACGGGGGCTGGGGCCAACGTCCTGACTTTC | CASTPTGAGANVLTF
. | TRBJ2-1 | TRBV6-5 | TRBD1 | TGTGCCAGCAGCCGGGACAGGGCAGGCAATGAGCAGTTCTTC | CASSRDRAGNEQFF
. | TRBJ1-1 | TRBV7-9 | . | TGTGCCAGCAGCTTTGTGAGGATGAACACTGAAGCTTTCTTT | CASSFVRMNTEAFF
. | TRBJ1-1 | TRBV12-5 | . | TGTGCTAGTGGTTTGAATGTTCACAGGGATAGGACTGAAGCTTTCTTT | CASGLNVHRDRTEAFF
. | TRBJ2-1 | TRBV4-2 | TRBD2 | TGTGCCAGCAGCCAAGACCCGAGCGGGAATGTGAGAGAGCAGTTCTTC | CASSQDPSGNVREQFF
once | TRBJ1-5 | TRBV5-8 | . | TGTGCCAGCAGCGACGACAGGAACAATCAGCCCCAGCATTTT | CASSDDRNNQPQHF
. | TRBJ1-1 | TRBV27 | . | TGTGCCAGCAGTGACAGGACGAATGAAGCTTTCTTT | CASSDRTNEAFF
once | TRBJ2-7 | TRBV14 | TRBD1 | TGTGCCAGCAGCGGAGCCGGGACAGACTCCTACGAGCAGTACTTC | CASSGAGTDSYEQYF
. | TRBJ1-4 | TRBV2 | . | TGTGCCAGCAGTAACGGGGGTTTAGGAGCTAATGAAAAACTGTTTTTT | CASSNGGLGANEKLFF
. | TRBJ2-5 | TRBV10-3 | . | TGTGCCATCAGGGGACACCTTCAAGAGACCCAGTACTTC | CAIRGHLQETQYF
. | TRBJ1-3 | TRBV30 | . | TGTGCCTGGATGACAACTCCGGGACTCTGGGAATCTGGAAACACCATATATTTT | CAWMTTPGLWESGNTIYF
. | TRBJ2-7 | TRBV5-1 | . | TGCGCCAGCGGACCCGGGACACCGACTTACGAGCAGTACTTC | CASGPGTPTYEQYF
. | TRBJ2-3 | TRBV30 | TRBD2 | TGTGCCTGGTCTAGCGGGAGGCCGGAAGATACGCAGTATTTT | CAWSSGRPEDTQYF
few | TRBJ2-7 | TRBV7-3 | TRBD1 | TGTGCCAGCAGCTCACAGGGGTTAAGATACGAGCAGTACTTC | CASSSQGLRYEQYF
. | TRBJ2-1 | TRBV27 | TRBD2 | TGTGCCAGCAGCATAGGGGGGAGGCGCGGGAGGGTCCTCGAGCAGTTCTTC | CASSIGGRRGRVLEQFF
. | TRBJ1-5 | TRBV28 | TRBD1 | TGTGCCAGCAGCCAACTTGACAGGGACAATCAGCCCCAGCATTTT | CASSQLDRDNQPQHF
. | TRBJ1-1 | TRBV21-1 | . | TGTGCCAGCAGCAAAGTCGGGGTGGAGAACACTGAAGCTTTCTTT | CASSKVGVENTEAFF
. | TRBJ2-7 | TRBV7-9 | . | TGTGCCAGCAGCCAGGGGGGCTCCTACGAGCAGTACTTC | CASSQGGSYEQYF
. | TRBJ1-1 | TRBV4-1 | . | TGCGCCAGCAGCCAAGAAGCCTCCTACACTGAAGCTTTCTTT | CASSQEASYTEAFF
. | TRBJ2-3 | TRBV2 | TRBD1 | TGTGCCAGCAGTGTAGGACAGGGACCCACAGATACGCAGTATTTT | CASSVGQGPTDTQYF
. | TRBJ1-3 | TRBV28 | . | TGTGCCAGCATGCGGGGAGGGGACGGAAACACCATATATTTT | CASMRGGDGNTIYF
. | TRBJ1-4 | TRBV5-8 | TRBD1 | TGTGCCAGCAGCTTATTAGGACAGGGAGAAAAACTGTTTTTT | CASSLLGQGEKLFF
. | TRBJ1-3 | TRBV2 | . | TGTGCCAGCCAACAGGAACCAGGAAACACCATATATTTT | CASQQEPGNTIYF
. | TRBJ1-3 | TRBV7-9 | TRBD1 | TGTGCCAGCAACCGTGACAGGGGCGATAGAAACACCATATATTTT | CASNRDRGDRNTIYF
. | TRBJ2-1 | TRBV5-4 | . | TGTGCCAGCACTCGCGGGGCAGGGTTCAATGAGCAGTTCTTC | CASTRGAGFNEQFF
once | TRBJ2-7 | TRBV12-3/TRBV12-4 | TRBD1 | TGTGCCAGCACTCGACAGGGGCACTACGAGCAGTACTTC | CASTRQGHYEQYF
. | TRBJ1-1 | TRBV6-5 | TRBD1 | TGTGCCAGCAGACCGGGACAGCCGAACACTGAAGCTTTCTTT | CASRPGQPNTEAFF
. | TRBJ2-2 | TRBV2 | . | TGTGCCAGCAGTGATAGGGGTTCGAACACCGGGGAGCTGTTTTTT | CASSDRGSNTGELFF
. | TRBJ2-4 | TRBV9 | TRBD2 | TGTGCCAGCAGCGTAGGTCCCCCTACTAGCGGACTAGCCAAAAACATTCAGTACTTC | CASSVGPPTSGLAKNIQYF
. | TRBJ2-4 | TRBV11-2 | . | TGTGCCAGCAGCCCCGACAGGCGAGCCAAAAACATTCAGTACTTC | CASSPDRRAKNIQYF
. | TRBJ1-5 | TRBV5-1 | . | TGCGCCAGCAGCCCGGACGGGAGAGGTCTTCAGCCCCAGCATTTT | CASSPDGRGLQPQHF
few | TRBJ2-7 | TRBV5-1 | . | TGCGCCAGCAGCGGTCAGGGGGGCTCCTACGAGCAGTACTTC | CASSGQGGSYEQYF
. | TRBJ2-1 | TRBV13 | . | TGTGCCAGCAGCTTAGGCCGCCGCAGCTCCTACAATGAGCAGTTCTTC | CASSLGRRSSYNEQFF
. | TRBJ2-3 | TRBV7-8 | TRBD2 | TGTGCCAGCAGCTTAGGACTAGCGGGAGTTTTTCGTGATACGCAGTATTTT | CASSLGLAGVFRDTQYF
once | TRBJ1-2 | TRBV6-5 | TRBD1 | TGTGCCAGCACCCCGGGACAGGGTAATGGCTACACCTTC | CASTPGQGNGYTF
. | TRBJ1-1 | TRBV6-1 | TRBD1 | TGTGCCAGCAGTGAAGCCCGAGGGACAGGTGGCTCTGAAGCTTTCTTT | CASSEARGTGGSEAFF
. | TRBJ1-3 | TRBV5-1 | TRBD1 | TGCGCCAGCAGCTCGGGACAGCCCGGACCCTCTGGAAACACCATATATTTT | CASSSGQPGPSGNTIYF
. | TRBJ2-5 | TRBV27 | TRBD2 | TGTGCCAGCAGTTTTTACGGGAGGGAGGAGACCCAGTACTTC | CASSFYGREETQYF
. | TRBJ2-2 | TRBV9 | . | TGTGCCAGCAGCGCAAGAAGCGCGAACACCGGGGAGCTGTTTTTT | CASSARSANTGELFF
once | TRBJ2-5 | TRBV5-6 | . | TGTGCCAGCAGCGCCGTGGGCAGGGAGACCCAGTACTTC | CASSAVGRETQYF
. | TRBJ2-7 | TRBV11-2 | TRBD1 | TGTGCCAGCAGCAATGTAAATACAGGGGGCTACGAGCAGTACTTC | CASSNVNTGGYEQYF
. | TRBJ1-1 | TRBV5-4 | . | TGTGCCAGCAGCCGGACGGGGGTGAACACTGAAGCTTTCTTT | CASSRTGVNTEAFF